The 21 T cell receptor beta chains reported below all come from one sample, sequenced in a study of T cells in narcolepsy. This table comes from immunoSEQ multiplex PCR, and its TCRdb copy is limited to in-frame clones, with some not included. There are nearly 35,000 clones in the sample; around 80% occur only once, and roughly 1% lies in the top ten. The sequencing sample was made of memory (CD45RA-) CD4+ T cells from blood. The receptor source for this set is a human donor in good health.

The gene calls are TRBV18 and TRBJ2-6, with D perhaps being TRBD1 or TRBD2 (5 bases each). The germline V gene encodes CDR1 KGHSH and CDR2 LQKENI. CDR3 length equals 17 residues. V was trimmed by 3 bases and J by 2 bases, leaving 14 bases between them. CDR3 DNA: TGTGCCAGCTCACCCGACTCGTGGGGGACTGGGGCCAACGTCCTGACTTTC. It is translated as CASSPDSWGTGANVLTF.

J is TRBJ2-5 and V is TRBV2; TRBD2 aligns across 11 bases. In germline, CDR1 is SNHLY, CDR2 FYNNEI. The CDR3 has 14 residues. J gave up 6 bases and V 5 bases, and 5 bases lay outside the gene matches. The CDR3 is CASSPLAGVKTQYF. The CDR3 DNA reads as TGTGCCAGCAGTCCACTAGCGGGAGTAAAGACCCAGTACTTC. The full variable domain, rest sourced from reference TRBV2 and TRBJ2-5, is EPEVTQTPSHQVTQMGQEVILRCVPISNHLYFYWYRQILGQKVEFLVSFYNNEISEKSEIFDDQFSVERPDGSNFTLKIRSTKLEDSAMYFCASSPLAGVKTQYFGPGTRLLVL.

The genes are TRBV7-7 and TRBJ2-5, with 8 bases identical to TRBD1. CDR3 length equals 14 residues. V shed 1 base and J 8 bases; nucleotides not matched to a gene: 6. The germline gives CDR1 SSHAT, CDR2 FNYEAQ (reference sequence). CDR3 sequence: CASSLDRTGTTQYF. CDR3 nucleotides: TGTGCCAGCAGCTTAGATAGGACAGGGACTACCCAGTACTTC. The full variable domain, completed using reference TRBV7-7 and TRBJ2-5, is GAGVSQSPRYKVTKRGQDVTLRCDPISSHATLYWYQQALGQGPEFLTYFNYEAQPDKSGLPSDRFSAERPEGSISTLTIQRTEQRDSAMYRCASSLDRTGTTQYFGPGTRLLVL.

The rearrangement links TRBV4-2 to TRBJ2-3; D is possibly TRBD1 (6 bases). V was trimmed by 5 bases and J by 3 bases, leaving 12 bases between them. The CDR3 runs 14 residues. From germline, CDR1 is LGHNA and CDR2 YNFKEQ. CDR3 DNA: TGTGCCAGCAGCTTGGGGGCCGTGACAGATACGCAGTATTTT. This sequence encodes CASSLGAVTDTQYF.

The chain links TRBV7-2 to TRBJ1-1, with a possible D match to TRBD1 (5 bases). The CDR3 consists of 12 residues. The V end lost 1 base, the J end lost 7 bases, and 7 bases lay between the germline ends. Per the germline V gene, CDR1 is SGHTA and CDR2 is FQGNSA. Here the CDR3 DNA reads TGTGCCAGCAGCTTAGGGGGGATTGAAGCTTTCTTT. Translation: CASSLGGIEAFF.

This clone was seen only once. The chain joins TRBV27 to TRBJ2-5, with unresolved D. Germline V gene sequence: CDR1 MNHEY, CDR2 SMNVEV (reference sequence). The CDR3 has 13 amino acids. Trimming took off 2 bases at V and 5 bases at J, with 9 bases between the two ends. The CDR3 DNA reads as TGTGCCAGCAGTTTACGACAACGCGAGACCCAGTACTTC. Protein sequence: CASSLRQRETQYF.

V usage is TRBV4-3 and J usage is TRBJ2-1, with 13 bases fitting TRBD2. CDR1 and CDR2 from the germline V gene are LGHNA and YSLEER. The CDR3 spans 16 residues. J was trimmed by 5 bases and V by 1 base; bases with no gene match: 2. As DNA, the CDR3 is TGCGCCAGCAGCCAAGGACTAGCGGGGGGTCACAATGAGCAGTTCTTC. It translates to CASSQGLAGGHNEQFF.

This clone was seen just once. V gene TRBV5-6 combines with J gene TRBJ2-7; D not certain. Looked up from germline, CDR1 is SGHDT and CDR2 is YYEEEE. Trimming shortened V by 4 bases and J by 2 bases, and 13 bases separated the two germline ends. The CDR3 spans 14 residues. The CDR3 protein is CASSPGVGTYEQYF. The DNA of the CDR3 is TGTGCCAGCAGCCCCGGAGTGGGGACCTACGAGCAGTACTTC.

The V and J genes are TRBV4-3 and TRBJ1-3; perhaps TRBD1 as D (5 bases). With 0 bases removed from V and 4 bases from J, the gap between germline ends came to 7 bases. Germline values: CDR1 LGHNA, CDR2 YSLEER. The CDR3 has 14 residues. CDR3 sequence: CASSQDGGGNTIYF. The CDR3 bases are TGCGCCAGCAGCCAAGATGGGGGGGGAAACACCATATATTTT.

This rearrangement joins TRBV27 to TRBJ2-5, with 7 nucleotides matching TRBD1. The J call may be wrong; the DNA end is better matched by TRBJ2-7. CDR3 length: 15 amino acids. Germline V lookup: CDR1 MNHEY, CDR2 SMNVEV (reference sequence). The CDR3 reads CASSNLPRGMNEQYF. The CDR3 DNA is TGTGCCAGCAGCAATTTACCCAGGGGGATGAACGAGCAGTACTTC.

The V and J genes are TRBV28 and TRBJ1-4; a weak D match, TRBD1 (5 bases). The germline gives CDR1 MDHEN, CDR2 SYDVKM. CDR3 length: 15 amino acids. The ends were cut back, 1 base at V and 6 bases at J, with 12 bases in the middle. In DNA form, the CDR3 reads TGTGCCAGCAGTTTATCAGCCAGGGTTTATGAAAAACTGTTTTTT. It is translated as CASSLSARVYEKLFF.

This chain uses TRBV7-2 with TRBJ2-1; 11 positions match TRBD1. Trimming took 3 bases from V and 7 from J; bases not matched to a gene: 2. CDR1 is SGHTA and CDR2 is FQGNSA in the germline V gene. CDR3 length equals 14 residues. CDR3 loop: CASSFGTGGNEQFF. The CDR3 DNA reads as TGTGCCAGCAGCTTCGGGACAGGGGGAAATGAGCAGTTCTTC.

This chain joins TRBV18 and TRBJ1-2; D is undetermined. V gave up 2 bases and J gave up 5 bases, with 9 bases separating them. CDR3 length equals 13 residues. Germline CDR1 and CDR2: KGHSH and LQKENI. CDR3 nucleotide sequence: TGTGCCAGCTCACCAGAATTCTTATATGGCTACACCTTC. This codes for CASSPEFLYGYTF.

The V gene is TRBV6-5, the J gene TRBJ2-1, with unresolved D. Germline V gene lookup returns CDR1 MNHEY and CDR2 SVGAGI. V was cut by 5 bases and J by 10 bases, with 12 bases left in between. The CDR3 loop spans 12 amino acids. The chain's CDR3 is CASSNPRFEQFF. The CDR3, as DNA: TGTGCCAGCAGTAACCCCCGCTTCGAGCAGTTCTTC.

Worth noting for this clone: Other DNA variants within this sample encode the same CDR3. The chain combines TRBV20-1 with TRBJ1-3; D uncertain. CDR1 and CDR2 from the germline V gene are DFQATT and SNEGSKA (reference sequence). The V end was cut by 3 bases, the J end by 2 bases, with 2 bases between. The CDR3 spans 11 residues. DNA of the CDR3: TGCAGTGCTAGGACTGGAAACACCATATATTTT. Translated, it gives CSARTGNTIYF.

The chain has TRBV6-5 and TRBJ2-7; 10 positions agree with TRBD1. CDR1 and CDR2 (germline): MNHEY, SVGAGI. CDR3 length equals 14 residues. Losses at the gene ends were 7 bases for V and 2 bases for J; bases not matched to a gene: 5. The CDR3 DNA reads TGTGCCAGCAACCGGGACAGGGGTACCTACGAGCAGTACTTC. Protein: CASNRDRGTYEQYF.

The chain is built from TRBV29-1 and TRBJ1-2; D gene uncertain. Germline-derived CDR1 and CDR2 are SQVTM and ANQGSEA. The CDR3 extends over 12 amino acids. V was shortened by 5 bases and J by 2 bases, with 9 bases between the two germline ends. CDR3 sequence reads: CSVHTENYGYTF. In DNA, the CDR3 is TGCAGCGTTCACACCGAGAACTATGGCTACACCTTC.

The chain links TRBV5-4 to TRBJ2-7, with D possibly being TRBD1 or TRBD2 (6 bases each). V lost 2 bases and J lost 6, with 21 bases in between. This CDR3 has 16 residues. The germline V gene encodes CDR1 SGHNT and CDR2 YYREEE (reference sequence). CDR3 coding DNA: TGTGCCAGCAGCTTCCGTCGGGGGCTCCAAAGGGGCGAGCAGTACTTC. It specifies CASSFRRGLQRGEQYF.

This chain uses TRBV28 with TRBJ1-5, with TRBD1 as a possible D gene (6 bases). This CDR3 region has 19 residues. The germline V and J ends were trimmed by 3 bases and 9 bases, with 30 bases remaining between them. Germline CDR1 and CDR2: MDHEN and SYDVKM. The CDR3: CASSFGGQGLGSMDRPQHF. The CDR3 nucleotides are TGTGCCAGCAGTTTTGGGGGCCAGGGTTTAGGGTCTATGGATCGGCCCCAGCATTTT.

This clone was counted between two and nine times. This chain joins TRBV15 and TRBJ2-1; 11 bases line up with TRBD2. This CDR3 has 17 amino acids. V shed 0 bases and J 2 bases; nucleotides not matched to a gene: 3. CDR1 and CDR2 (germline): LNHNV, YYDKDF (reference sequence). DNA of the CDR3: TGTGCCACCAGCAGAGAAGGGACTAGCGGCACCTACAATGAGCAGTTCTTC. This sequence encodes CATSREGTSGTYNEQFF.

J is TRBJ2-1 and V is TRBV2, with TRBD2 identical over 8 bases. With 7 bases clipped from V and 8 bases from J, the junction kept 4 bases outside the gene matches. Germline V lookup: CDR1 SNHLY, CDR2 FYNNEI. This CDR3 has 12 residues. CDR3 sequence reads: CASTISGDEQFF. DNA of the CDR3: TGTGCCAGCACAATTAGCGGGGATGAGCAGTTCTTC.